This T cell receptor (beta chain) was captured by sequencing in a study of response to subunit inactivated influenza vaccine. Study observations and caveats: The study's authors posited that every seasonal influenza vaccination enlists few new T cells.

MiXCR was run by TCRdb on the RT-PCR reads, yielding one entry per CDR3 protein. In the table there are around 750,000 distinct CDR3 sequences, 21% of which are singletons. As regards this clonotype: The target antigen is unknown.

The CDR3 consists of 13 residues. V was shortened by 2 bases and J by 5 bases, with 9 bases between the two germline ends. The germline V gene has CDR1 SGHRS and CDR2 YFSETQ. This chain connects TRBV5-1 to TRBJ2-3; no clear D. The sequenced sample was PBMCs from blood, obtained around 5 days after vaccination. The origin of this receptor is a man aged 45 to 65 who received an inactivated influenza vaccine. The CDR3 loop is CASSFPSGDTQYF. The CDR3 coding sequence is TGCGCCAGCAGCTTTCCCTCGGGAGATACGCAGTATTTT.